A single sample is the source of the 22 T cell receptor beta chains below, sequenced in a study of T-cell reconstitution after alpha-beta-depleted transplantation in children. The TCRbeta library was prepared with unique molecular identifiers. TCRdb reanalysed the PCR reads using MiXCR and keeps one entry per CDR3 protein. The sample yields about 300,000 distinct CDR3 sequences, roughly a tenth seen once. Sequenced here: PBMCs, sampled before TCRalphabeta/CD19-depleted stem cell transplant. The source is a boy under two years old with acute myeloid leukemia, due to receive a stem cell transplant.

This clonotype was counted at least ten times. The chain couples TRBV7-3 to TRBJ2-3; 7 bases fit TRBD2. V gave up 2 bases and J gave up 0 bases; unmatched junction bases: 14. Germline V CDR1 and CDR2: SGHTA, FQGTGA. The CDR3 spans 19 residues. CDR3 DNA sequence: TGTGCCAGCAGCTTATCGCCTCAGACCAGCGGGGATAGCACAGATACGCAGTATTTT. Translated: CASSLSPQTSGDSTDTQYF.

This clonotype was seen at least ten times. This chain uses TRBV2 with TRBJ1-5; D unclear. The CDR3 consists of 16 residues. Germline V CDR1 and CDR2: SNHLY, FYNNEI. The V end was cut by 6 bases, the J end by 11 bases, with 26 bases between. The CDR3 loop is CASSSTLAAPPPSQHF. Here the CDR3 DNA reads TGTGCCAGCAGCTCGACTTTGGCGGCGCCCCCTCCTTCCCAGCATTTT.

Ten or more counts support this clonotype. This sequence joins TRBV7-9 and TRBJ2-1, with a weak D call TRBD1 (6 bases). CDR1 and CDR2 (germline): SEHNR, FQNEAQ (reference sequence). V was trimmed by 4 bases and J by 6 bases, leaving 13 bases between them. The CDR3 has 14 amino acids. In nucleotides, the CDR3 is TGTGCCAGCAGCTCAGAGGACAGATTCAATGAGCAGTTCTTC. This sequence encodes CASSSEDRFNEQFF.

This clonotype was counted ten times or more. CDR3 coding DNA: TGTGCCAGCAGCCAAGCAATCCTAGCGGGAGATGGGGTGAGCGAGCAGTACTTC. This codes for CASSQAILAGDGVSEQYF. The J gene is TRBJ2-7, the V gene TRBV14; 10 bases align to TRBD2. J lost 6 bases, V lost 1 base, and 15 bases had no gene match. Looked up from germline, CDR1 is SGHDN and CDR2 is FVKESK. The CDR3 is made up of 18 amino acids.

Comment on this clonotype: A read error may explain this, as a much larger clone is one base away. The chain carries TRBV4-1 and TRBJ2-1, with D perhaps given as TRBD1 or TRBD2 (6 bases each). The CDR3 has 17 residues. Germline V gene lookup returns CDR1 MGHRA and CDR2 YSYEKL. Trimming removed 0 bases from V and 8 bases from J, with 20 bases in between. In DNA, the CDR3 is TGCGCCAGCAGCCAAGATCCTGGGGGCGGGATGGCCCATGAGCAGTTCTTC. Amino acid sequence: CASSQDPGGGMAHEQFF.

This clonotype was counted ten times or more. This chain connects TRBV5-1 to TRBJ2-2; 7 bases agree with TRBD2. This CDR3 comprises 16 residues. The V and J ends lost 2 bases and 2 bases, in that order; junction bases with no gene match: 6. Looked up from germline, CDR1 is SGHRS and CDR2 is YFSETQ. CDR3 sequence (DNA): TGCGCCAGCAGCTTAGTTGCGGGACTAAACACCGGGGAGCTGTTTTTT. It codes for CASSLVAGLNTGELFF.

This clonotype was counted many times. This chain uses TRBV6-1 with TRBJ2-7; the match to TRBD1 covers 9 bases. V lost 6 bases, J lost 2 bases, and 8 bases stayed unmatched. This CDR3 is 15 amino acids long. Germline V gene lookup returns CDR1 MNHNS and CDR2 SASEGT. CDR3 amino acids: CASSSPGQGTYEQYF. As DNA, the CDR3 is TGTGCCAGCAGCTCGCCGGGACAGGGAACCTACGAGCAGTACTTC.

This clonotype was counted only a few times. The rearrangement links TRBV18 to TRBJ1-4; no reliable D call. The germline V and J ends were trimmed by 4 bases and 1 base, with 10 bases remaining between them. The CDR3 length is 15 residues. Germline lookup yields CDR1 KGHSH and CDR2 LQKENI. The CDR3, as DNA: TGTGCCAGCTCACTCCAAAGAAGAACTAATGAAAAACTGTTTTTT. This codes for CASSLQRRTNEKLFF.

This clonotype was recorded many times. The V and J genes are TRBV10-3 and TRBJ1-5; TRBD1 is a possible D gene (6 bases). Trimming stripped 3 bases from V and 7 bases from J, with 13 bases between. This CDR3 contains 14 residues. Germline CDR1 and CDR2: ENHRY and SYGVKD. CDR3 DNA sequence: TGTGCCATCAGTGACGCGGGGGCGGGACAGCCCCAGCATTTT. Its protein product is CAISDAGAGQPQHF.

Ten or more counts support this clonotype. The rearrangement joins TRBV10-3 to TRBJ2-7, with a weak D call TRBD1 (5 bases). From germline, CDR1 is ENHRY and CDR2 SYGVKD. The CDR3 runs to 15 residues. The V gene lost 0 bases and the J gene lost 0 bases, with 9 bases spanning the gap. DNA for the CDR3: TGTGCCATCAGTGAGTCCTACAGGAGCTCCTACGAGCAGTACTTC. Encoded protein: CAISESYRSSYEQYF.

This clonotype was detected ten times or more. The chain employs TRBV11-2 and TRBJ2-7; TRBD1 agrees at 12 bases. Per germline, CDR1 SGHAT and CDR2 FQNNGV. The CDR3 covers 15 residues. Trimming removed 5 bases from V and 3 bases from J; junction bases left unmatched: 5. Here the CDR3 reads CASSRDRGPVYEQYF. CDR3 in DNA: TGTGCCAGCAGCCGGGACAGGGGGCCCGTCTACGAGCAGTACTTC. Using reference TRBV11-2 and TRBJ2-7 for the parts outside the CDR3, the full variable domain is EAGVAQSPRYKIIEKRQSVAFWCNPISGHATLYWYQQILGQGPKLLIQFQNNGVVDDSQLPKDRFSAERLKGVDSTLKIQPAKLEDSAVYLCASSRDRGPVYEQYFGPGTRLTVT.

CDR3 coding DNA: TGTGCCAGCAGTTTGGATCCAGCGGCCCAAGAGACCCAGTACTTC. Translation gives CASSLDPAAQETQYF. The chain links TRBV12-3 or TRBV12-4 to TRBJ2-5, with D perhaps TRBD2 (5 bases). V shed 3 bases and J shed 1 base, with 12 bases lying between them. CDR3 length equals 15 residues.

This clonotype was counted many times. The CDR3 bases are TGTGCCAGCAGCCAAGATCGGGCTAGCGACCTGACAGATACGCAGTATTTT. It translates to CASSQDRASDLTDTQYF. The rearrangement links TRBV4-2 to TRBJ2-3; weak D call: TRBD2 (6 bases). The CDR3 consists of 17 residues. The germline CDR1 and CDR2 sequences are LGHNA and YNFKEQ. V was pared by 0 bases and J by 3 bases, with 16 bases between.

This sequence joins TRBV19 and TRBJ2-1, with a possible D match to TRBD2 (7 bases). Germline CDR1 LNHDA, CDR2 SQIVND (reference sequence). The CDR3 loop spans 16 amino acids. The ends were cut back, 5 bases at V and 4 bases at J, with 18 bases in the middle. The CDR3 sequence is CASSAPRRGGYNEQFF. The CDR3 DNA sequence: TGTGCCAGTAGTGCACCTAGGAGGGGGGGATACAATGAGCAGTTCTTC.

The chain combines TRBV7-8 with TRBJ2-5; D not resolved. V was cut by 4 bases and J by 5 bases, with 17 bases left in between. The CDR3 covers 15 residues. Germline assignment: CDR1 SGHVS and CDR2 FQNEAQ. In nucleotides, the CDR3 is TGTGCCAGCAGCTCTCCGGATAGAGCAATGGAGACCCAGTACTTC. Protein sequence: CASSSPDRAMETQYF.

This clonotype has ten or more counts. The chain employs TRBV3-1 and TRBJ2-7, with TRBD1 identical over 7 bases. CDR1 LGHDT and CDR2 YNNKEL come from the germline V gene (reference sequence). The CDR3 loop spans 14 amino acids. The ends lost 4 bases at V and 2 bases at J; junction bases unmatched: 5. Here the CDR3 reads CASSPMTGPYEQYF. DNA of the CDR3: TGTGCCAGCAGCCCAATGACAGGGCCCTACGAGCAGTACTTC.

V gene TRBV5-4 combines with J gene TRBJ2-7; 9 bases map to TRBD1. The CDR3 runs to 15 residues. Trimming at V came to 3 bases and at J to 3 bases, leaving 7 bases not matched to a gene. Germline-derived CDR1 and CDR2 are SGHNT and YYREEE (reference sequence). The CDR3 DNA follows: TGTGCCAGCAGCTCCGGACAGGGGACGGTCTACGAGCAGTACTTC. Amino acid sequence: CASSSGQGTVYEQYF.

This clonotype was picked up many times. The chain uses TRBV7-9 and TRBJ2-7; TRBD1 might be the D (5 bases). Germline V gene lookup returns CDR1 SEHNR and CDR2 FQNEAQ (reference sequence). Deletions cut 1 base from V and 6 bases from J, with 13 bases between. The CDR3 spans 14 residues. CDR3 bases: TGTGCCAGCAGCTTAGAGGTGGGGCCTGGCGAGCAGTACTTC. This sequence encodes CASSLEVGPGEQYF.

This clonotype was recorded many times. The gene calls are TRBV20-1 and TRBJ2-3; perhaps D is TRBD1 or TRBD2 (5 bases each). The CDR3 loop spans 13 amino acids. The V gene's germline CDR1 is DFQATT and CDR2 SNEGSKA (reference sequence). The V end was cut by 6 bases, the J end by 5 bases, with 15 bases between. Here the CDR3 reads CSASGTKGDTQYF. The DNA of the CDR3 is TGCAGTGCCTCCGGGACGAAGGGAGATACGCAGTATTTT.

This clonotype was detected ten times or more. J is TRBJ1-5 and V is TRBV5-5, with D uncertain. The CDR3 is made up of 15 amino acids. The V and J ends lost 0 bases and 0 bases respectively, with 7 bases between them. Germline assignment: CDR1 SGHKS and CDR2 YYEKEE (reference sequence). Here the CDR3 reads CASSLVPYSNQPQHF. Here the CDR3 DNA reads TGTGCCAGCAGCTTGGTCCCTTATAGCAATCAGCCCCAGCATTTT. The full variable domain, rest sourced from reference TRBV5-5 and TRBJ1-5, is DAGVTQSPTHLIKTRGQQVTLRCSPISGHKSVSWYQQVLGQGPQFIFQYYEKEERGRGNFPDRFSARQFPNYSSELNVNALLLGDSALYLCASSLVPYSNQPQHFGDGTRLSIL.

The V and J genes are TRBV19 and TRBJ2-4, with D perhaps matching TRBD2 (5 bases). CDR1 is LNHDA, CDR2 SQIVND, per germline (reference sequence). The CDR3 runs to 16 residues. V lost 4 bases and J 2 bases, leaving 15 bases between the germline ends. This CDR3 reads CASSTAGSGTKNIQYF. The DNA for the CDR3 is TGTGCCAGTAGTACGGCGGGTTCAGGTACCAAAAACATTCAGTACTTC.

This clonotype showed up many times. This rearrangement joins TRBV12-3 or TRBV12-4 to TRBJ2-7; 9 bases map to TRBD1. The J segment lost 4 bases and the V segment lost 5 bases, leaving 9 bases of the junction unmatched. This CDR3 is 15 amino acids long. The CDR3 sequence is CASSPLTGGGYEQYF. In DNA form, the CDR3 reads TGTGCCAGCAGTCCACTGACAGGGGGAGGTTACGAGCAGTACTTC.